This TCR beta chain was found in a study of a mutant IDH1 vaccine in newly diagnosed glioma. Across the whole study: Patients received vaccination from 4-6 weeks after radiotherapy alone, or with temozolomide cycles. Findings and limits, study-wide: Immune responses induced by vaccination arose in about 93% of the patients.

Profiled with immunoSEQ multiplex PCR; TCRdb holds only in-frame clones, not every one. The data show around 42,000 clones, roughly 88% seen once. In regard to this clone: Its antigen is still unknown.

Stated time point: week 5, during vaccination. The study gave 300 ug of mutant IDH1 20-mer peptide per vaccine dose, with topical imiquimod. New astrocytomas of WHO grade 3 or 4 that were IDH1-mutant and ATRX-lost were found in the donors. The specimen comprised PBMCs, sampled from a glioma patient whose treatment included an IDH1 peptide vaccine. The TCR originated in a man aged 35 to 55 with glioma.

The CDR3 reads CASHRDRGSNTQYF. CDR3 sequence (DNA): TGTGCCAGCCACCGGGACAGGGGTTCGAATACGCAGTATTTT. This chain uses TRBV5-5 with TRBJ2-3; 10 bases line up with TRBD1. This CDR3 has 14 amino acids. The V gene's germline CDR1 is SGHKS and CDR2 YYEKEE (reference sequence). Trimming took 7 bases from V and 7 from J; bases not matched to a gene: 9.